The 31 T cell receptor beta chains below all came from one sample that was sequenced in a study of cytomegalovirus exposure and HLA in healthy donors. The PCR used 60 Vbeta and 13 Jbeta primers. The data were produced by immunoSEQ multiplex PCR, yet TCRdb's version contains in-frame clones alone and is incomplete. The sample has around 75,000 clones. What was sequenced was PBMCs. All receptors come from a man aged 50-60 years in good health and CMV-seropositive.

The V gene is TRBV11-2, the J gene TRBJ2-7; maybe TRBD1 (7 bases). CDR3 length: 14 amino acids. CDR1 and CDR2 from the germline V gene are SGHAT and FQNNGV. V was shortened by 2 bases and J by 5 bases, with 13 bases between the two germline ends. The CDR3 here is CASSLRRGLNEQYF. For the CDR3, the DNA is TGTGCCAGCAGCTTAAGGAGGGGGCTCAACGAGCAGTACTTC.

The gene calls are TRBV5-1 and TRBJ1-1; 11 positions agree with TRBD1. The germline CDR1 and CDR2 sequences are SGHRS and YFSETQ. V shed 4 bases and J 1 base; nucleotides not matched to a gene: 3. There are 15 residues in the CDR3. CDR3 residues: CASSDGQGANTEAFF. The CDR3 nucleotides are TGCGCCAGCAGCGACGGACAGGGGGCGAACACTGAAGCTTTCTTT.

The genes are TRBV28 and TRBJ1-2, with 10 bases fitting TRBD1. The CDR3 covers 14 residues. V lost 6 bases and J lost 4; bases outside the gene matches: 5. Germline V CDR1 and CDR2: MDHEN, SYDVKM. The CDR3 region is CASSSGTGVYGYTF. The CDR3, as DNA: TGTGCCAGCAGCTCCGGGACAGGGGTCTATGGCTACACCTTC.

The chain carries TRBV19 and TRBJ1-4, with D unresolved. The CDR3 length is 13 residues. Trimming removed 3 bases at V and 7 bases at J, with 9 bases between. CDR1 is LNHDA and CDR2 is SQIVND in the germline V gene (reference sequence). CDR3 sequence reads: CASSMQEGEKLFF. The CDR3 coding sequence is TGTGCCAGTAGTATGCAGGAGGGTGAAAAACTGTTTTTT.

V is TRBV28 and J is TRBJ1-4; tentative D call: TRBD1 (5 bases). Trimming removed 4 bases from V and 7 bases from J, with 7 bases in between. This CDR3 is 12 amino acids long. Germline CDR1 is MDHEN and CDR2 is SYDVKM. As DNA, the CDR3 is TGTGCCAGCAGTTATCAGGGTGAAAAACTGTTTTTT. Translation: CASSYQGEKLFF.

The chain employs TRBV6-1 and TRBJ2-7; weak D call: TRBD2 (5 bases). The CDR3 sequence is 15 residues long. Looked up from germline, CDR1 is MNHNS and CDR2 is SASEGT. V lost 1 base and J lost 4, with 14 bases in between. CDR3 residues: CASSEDSGSGYEQYV. CDR3 DNA sequence: TGTGCCAGCAGTGAAGATTCGGGTTCGGGGTACGAGCAGTACGTC.

The rearrangement links TRBV6-5 to TRBJ2-1; 8 nucleotides line up with TRBD2. Germline V gene sequence: CDR1 MNHEY, CDR2 SVGAGI. Trimming at V came to 6 bases and at J to 6 bases, leaving 7 bases not matched to a gene. The CDR3 sequence is 14 residues long. The CDR3 nucleotides are TGTGCCAGCAGACGTCCGGGGGGGCGCAATGAGCAGTTCTTC. Translation gives CASRRPGGRNEQFF.

As DNA, the CDR3 is TGTGCCAGCAGGGACGCCGGGGAGGGCTACACCTTC. It codes for CASRDAGEGYTF. The chain employs TRBV2 and TRBJ1-2; D unresolved. The ends were cut back, 6 bases at V and 8 bases at J, with 13 bases in the middle. The CDR3 extends over 12 amino acids. Germline V gene data show CDR1 as SNHLY and CDR2 as FYNNEI.

The chain is built from TRBV7-8 and TRBJ2-3; D might be TRBD2 (6 bases). Trimming shortened V by 5 bases and J by 2 bases, and 14 bases separated the two germline ends. The CDR3 totals 15 residues. The V gene's germline CDR1 is SGHVS and CDR2 FQNEAQ. DNA for the CDR3: TGTGCCAGCAGCCCCCGGGACTCACACACAGATACGCAGTATTTT. This gives the protein CASSPRDSHTDTQYF.

The chain is built from TRBV19 and TRBJ1-1, with no clear D. V lost 3 bases and J lost 11, with 13 bases in between. Germline CDR1 and CDR2: LNHDA and SQIVND (reference sequence). The CDR3 consists of 12 residues. CDR3 DNA: TGTGCCAGTAGTATCTCTCGCGAGTCGGCTTTCTTT. This translates into CASSISRESAFF.

The chain employs TRBV6-1 and TRBJ1-1, with 7 bases aligning to TRBD1. Trimming took 4 bases from V and 1 from J; bases not matched to a gene: 3. The CDR3 is 14 residues long. CDR1 and CDR2 from the germline V gene are MNHNS and SASEGT. CDR3 sequence (DNA): TGTGCCAGCAGTGTCTACAGGGGGAACACTGAAGCTTTCTTT. As protein: CASSVYRGNTEAFF.

The chain combines TRBV6-6 with TRBJ2-7, with 7 nucleotides matching TRBD2. The CDR3 is 15 residues long. J lost 3 bases, V lost 0 bases, and 5 bases had no gene match. The germline CDR1 and CDR2 sequences are MNHNY and SVGAGI (reference sequence). In DNA, the CDR3 is TGTGCCAGCAGTTACTCGGGAGGGGATTACTACGAGCAGTACTTC. Translated: CASSYSGGDYYEQYF.

The chain joins TRBV6-1 to TRBJ1-6, with TRBD1 identical over 8 bases. Germline values: CDR1 MNHNS, CDR2 SASEGT. Germline trimming cut 5 bases from V and 10 bases from J; bases unmatched to any gene: 7. This CDR3 is built from 14 residues. CDR3 region: CASSRGQVGSPLHF. CDR3 bases: TGTGCCAGCAGTCGGGGACAGGTTGGATCACCCCTCCACTTT.

The rearrangement uses TRBV19 and TRBJ1-2; D remains ambiguous. Germline V gene data show CDR1 as LNHDA and CDR2 as SQIVND (reference sequence). The CDR3 is 13 amino acids. Trimming removed 1 base at V and 8 bases at J, with 11 bases between. This CDR3 reads CASSIGKGRGYTF. CDR3 DNA sequence: TGTGCCAGTAGTATAGGTAAAGGGAGAGGCTACACCTTC.

The chain couples TRBV28 to TRBJ2-3; 11 positions match TRBD1. With 7 bases clipped from V and 4 bases from J, the junction kept 1 base outside the gene matches. The CDR3 is 13 residues long. The germline CDR1 and CDR2 sequences are MDHEN and SYDVKM. The CDR3 sequence is CASKGQGADTQYF. In DNA form, the CDR3 reads TGTGCCAGCAAGGGACAGGGGGCAGATACGCAGTATTTT.

The gene calls are TRBV2 and TRBJ1-1, with a tentative D call TRBD1 (6 bases). The CDR3 has 12 residues. Germline V gene data show CDR1 as SNHLY and CDR2 as FYNNEI. V was cut by 8 bases and J by 8 bases, with 15 bases left in between. CDR3 coding DNA: TGTGCCAGCCGGACAGAGACATTAGAAGCTTTCTTT. The encoded protein is CASRTETLEAFF.

The CDR3 sequence is CASSLVSGGSGANVLTF. The CDR3 DNA follows: TGTGCCAGCAGCTTAGTAAGCGGGGGGAGCGGGGCCAACGTCCTGACTTTC. This chain uses TRBV7-2 with TRBJ2-6; 9 bases line up with TRBD2. Germline trimming cut 1 base from V and 4 bases from J; bases unmatched to any gene: 5. This CDR3 comprises 17 residues. In germline, CDR1 is SGHTA, CDR2 FQGNSA.

V usage is TRBV7-3 and J usage is TRBJ2-2; the D gene is possibly TRBD2 (6 bases). Germline assignment: CDR1 SGHTA and CDR2 FQGTGA. V gave up 5 bases and J gave up 6 bases, with 10 bases separating them. This CDR3 has 13 residues. CDR3 sequence: CASSPGGSGELFF. The CDR3 DNA follows: TGTGCCAGCAGCCCCGGGGGTTCCGGGGAGCTGTTTTTT.

The chain employs TRBV5-1 and TRBJ2-5; TRBD1 agrees at 7 bases. V shed 4 bases, J shed 4 bases, and the junction held 10 bases outside the gene matches. The CDR3 runs 15 residues. Germline V gene lookup returns CDR1 SGHRS and CDR2 YFSETQ. The CDR3 region is CASSPSPNRGETQYF. The CDR3 nucleotides are TGCGCCAGCAGCCCCAGTCCTAACAGGGGAGAGACCCAGTACTTC.

The chain links TRBV4-1 to TRBJ2-3; D perhaps matches TRBD2 (6 bases). Germline CDR1 and CDR2: MGHRA and YSYEKL. The CDR3 covers 13 residues. Between the trimmed V and J ends, which lost 2 bases and 5 bases, there was a span of 8 bases. The CDR3 loop reads CASSQLGGDTQYF. CDR3 sequence (DNA): TGCGCCAGCAGCCAATTGGGGGGAGATACGCAGTATTTT.

The chain uses TRBV4-2 and TRBJ2-3; D gene unclear. CDR1 LGHNA and CDR2 YNFKEQ come from the germline V gene. This CDR3 has 15 amino acids. The V gene lost 0 bases and the J gene lost 0 bases, with 7 bases spanning the gap. CDR3 sequence reads: CASSQEAPSTDTQYF. The CDR3 DNA reads as TGTGCCAGCAGCCAAGAGGCCCCTAGCACAGATACGCAGTATTTT.

V usage is TRBV10-2 and J usage is TRBJ1-1; D not certain. Per the germline V gene, CDR1 is WSHSY and CDR2 is SAAADI. V gave up 5 bases and J gave up 4 bases, with 11 bases separating them. This CDR3 spans 13 amino acids. In DNA form, the CDR3 reads TGCGCCAGCAGTTCTGGGAGCGTCACTGAAGCTTTCTTT. Amino acids: CASSSGSVTEAFF.

The rearrangement links TRBV5-4 to TRBJ1-5, with unresolved D. The CDR3 has 13 amino acids. Trimming stripped 0 bases from V and 9 bases from J, with 10 bases between. CDR1 and CDR2 (germline): SGHNT, YYREEE (reference sequence). CDR3 sequence: CASSLEWEGPQHF. As DNA, the CDR3 is TGTGCCAGCAGCTTGGAGTGGGAGGGGCCCCAGCATTTT.

The J gene is TRBJ2-1, the V gene TRBV7-2, with D perhaps matching TRBD2 (6 bases). Trimming cost V 3 bases and J 0 bases, with 18 bases left between them. The CDR3 is 18 amino acids. The V gene's germline CDR1 is SGHTA and CDR2 FQGNSA. This chain's CDR3 is CASSLTQWRASSYNEQFF. The CDR3 bases are TGTGCCAGCAGCTTGACCCAGTGGAGGGCGAGCTCCTACAATGAGCAGTTCTTC.

The chain recombines TRBV5-6 with TRBJ1-1; the D is unclear. Germline V gene data show CDR1 as SGHDT and CDR2 as YYEEEE. The CDR3 is 14 residues long. V was clipped by 4 bases and J by 0 bases, with 10 bases between them. The CDR3 is CASSPGFLNTEAFF. In DNA form, the CDR3 reads TGTGCCAGCAGCCCCGGGTTTTTGAACACTGAAGCTTTCTTT.

CDR3 in DNA: TGTGCCTGGTATAGCCCCCCGACAGGGAACACTGAAGCTTTCTTT. This codes for CAWYSPPTGNTEAFF. This chain joins TRBV30 and TRBJ1-1; D possibly corresponds to TRBD1 (6 bases). The germline V gene has CDR1 GTSNPN and CDR2 SVGIG (reference sequence). Trimming shortened V by 5 bases and J by 1 base, and 17 bases separated the two germline ends. CDR3 length: 15 residues.

This rearrangement joins TRBV7-2 to TRBJ1-1, with 10 bases lining up with TRBD1. The CDR3 has 14 amino acids. The J segment lost 4 bases and the V segment lost 4 bases, leaving 3 bases of the junction unmatched. Germline V gives CDR1 SGHTA, CDR2 FQGNSA. The CDR3 is CASSWRTGGTEAFF. The CDR3 DNA reads TGTGCCAGCAGCTGGAGGACAGGGGGCACTGAAGCTTTCTTT.

The V gene is TRBV19, the J gene TRBJ1-2; no clear D gene. There are 14 residues in the CDR3. The germline V gene has CDR1 LNHDA and CDR2 SQIVND (reference sequence). Deletions cut 4 bases from V and 3 bases from J, with 12 bases between. CDR3 sequence reads: CASSRPGSDYGYTF. The CDR3 DNA follows: TGTGCCAGTAGTAGACCGGGGAGCGACTATGGCTACACCTTC.

The chain joins TRBV4-1 to TRBJ2-3; perhaps TRBD2 as D (5 bases). V was clipped by 7 bases and J by 1 base, with 27 bases between them. Germline loops: CDR1 MGHRA, CDR2 YSYEKL. CDR3 size: 19 residues. The CDR3 sequence is CASTPGWFRGGSGTDTQYF. Here the CDR3 DNA reads TGCGCCAGCACTCCCGGGTGGTTTCGTGGCGGGTCAGGCACAGATACGCAGTATTTT.

The V gene is TRBV18, the J gene TRBJ1-1; D gene unclear. Germline CDR1 KGHSH, CDR2 LQKENI. Trimming took off 3 bases at V and 0 bases at J, with 8 bases between the two ends. This CDR3 has 14 residues. The CDR3: CASSPNLMNTEAFF. The CDR3 nucleotides read TGTGCCAGCTCACCGAATCTAATGAACACTGAAGCTTTCTTT.

This rearrangement joins TRBV5-1 to TRBJ2-7, with D possibly being TRBD2 (6 bases). This CDR3 contains 16 residues. V lost 4 bases to trimming and J lost 2 bases, with 19 bases between them. Germline V gene data show CDR1 as SGHRS and CDR2 as YFSETQ. The CDR3: CASSPSPGTGTYEQYF. The CDR3, as DNA: TGCGCCAGCAGCCCCTCCCCCGGGACTGGCACCTACGAGCAGTACTTC.